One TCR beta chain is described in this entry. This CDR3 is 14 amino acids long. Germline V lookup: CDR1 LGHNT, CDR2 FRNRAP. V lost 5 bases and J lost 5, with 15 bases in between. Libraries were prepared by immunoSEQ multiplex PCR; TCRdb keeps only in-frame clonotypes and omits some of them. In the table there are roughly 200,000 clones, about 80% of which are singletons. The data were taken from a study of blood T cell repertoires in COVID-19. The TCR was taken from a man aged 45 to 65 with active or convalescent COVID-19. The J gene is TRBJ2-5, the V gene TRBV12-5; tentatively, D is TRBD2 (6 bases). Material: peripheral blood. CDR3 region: CASGLTGLEETQYF. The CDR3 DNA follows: TGTGCTAGTGGTCTAACGGGACTGGAGGAGACCCAGTACTTC.